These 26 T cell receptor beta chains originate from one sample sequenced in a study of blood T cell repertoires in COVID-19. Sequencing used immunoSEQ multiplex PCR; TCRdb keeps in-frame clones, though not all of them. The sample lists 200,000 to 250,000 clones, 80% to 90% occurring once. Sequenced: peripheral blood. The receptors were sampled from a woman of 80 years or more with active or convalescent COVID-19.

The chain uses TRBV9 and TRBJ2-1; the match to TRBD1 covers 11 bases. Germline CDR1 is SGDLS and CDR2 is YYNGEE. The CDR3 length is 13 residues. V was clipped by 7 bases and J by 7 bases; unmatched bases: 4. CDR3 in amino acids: CASGQGAKNEQFF. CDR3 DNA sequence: TGTGCCAGCGGACAGGGGGCGAAAAATGAGCAGTTCTTC.

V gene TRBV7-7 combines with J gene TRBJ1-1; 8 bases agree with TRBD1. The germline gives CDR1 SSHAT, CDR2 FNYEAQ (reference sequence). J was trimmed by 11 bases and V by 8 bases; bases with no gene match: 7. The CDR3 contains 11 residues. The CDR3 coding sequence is TGTGCCAGCTTCAGGGGGCACAAGGCTTTCTTT. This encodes CASFRGHKAFF.

The CDR3 region has the DNA TGTGCCAGCAGCTTTGCCGGGCCCAGCGGGCATGAGCAGTTCTTC. This sequence encodes CASSFAGPSGHEQFF. The chain recombines TRBV11-1 with TRBJ2-1; D may be TRBD2 (6 bases). CDR3 size: 15 residues. Trimming shortened V by 3 bases and J by 8 bases, and 17 bases separated the two germline ends. CDR1 is SGHAT and CDR2 is FQDESV in the germline V gene (reference sequence).

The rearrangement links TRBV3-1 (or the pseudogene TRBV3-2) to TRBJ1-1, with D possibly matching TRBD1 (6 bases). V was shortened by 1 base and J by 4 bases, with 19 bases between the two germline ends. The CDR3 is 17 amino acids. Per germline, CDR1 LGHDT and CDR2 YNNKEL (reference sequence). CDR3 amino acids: CASSQGGPRGGGTEAFF. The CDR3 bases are TGTGCCAGCAGCCAAGGGGGGCCGAGGGGGGGCGGCACTGAAGCTTTCTTT.

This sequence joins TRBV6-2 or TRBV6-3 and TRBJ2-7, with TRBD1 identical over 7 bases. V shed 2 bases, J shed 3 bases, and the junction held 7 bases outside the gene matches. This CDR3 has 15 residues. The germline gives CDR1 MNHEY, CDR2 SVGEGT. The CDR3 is CASSYPGQSYYEQYF. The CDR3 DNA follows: TGTGCCAGCAGTTACCCGGGACAGAGCTACTACGAGCAGTACTTC.

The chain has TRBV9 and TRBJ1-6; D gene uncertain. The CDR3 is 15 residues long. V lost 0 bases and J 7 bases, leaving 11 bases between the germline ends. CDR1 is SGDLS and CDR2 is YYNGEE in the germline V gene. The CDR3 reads CASSVAGDTNSPLHF. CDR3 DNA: TGTGCCAGCAGCGTAGCGGGAGATACGAATTCACCCCTCCACTTT.

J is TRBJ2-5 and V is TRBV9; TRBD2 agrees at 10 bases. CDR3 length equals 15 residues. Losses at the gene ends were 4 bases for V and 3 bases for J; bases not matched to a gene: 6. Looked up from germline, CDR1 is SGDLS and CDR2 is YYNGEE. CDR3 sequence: CASSFGGLAEETQYF. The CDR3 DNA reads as TGTGCCAGCAGCTTTGGCGGACTAGCGGAAGAGACCCAGTACTTC.

CDR3 residues: CASAQGTGYSNQPQHF. For the CDR3, the DNA is TGTGCCAGCGCCCAGGGGACGGGGTATAGCAATCAGCCCCAGCATTTT. V is TRBV6-4 and J is TRBJ1-5; possibly TRBD1 for D (6 bases). V was clipped by 8 bases and J by 0 bases, with 17 bases between them. This CDR3 has 16 amino acids. Germline CDR1 is MRHNA and CDR2 is SNTAGT.

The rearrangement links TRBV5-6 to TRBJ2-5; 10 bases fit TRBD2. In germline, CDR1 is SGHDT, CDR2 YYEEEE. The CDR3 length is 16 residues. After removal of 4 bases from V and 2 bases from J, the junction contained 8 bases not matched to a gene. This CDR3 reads CASSPWGSGGQETQYF. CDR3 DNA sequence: TGTGCCAGCAGCCCTTGGGGTAGCGGGGGGCAAGAGACCCAGTACTTC.

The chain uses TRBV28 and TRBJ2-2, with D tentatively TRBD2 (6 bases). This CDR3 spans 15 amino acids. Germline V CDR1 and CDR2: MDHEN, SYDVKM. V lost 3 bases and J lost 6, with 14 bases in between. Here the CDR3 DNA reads TGTGCCAGCAGTTTGCGATCAGGGAGGCCCGGGGAGCTGTTTTTT. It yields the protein CASSLRSGRPGELFF.

CDR3 protein: CASSFNPGQGARGYGYTF. The CDR3 region has the DNA TGTGCCAGCAGTTTCAACCCCGGACAGGGGGCCCGGGGCTATGGCTACACCTTC. The J gene is TRBJ1-2, the V gene TRBV27, with 11 bases identical to TRBD1. The germline CDR1 and CDR2 sequences are MNHEY and SMNVEV (reference sequence). The CDR3 loop spans 18 amino acids. Trimming removed 3 bases from V and 4 bases from J; junction bases left unmatched: 13.

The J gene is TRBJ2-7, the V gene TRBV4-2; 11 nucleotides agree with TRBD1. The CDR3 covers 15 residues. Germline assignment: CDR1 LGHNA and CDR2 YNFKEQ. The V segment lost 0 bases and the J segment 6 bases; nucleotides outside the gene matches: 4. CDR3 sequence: CASSQDLGTGGEQYF. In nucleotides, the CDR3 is TGTGCCAGCAGCCAAGATTTGGGGACAGGGGGCGAGCAGTACTTC.

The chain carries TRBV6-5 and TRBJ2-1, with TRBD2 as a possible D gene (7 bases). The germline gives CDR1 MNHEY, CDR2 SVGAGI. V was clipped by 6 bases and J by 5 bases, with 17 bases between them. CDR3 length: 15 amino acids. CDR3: CASSRGASRHNEQFF. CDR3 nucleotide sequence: TGTGCCAGCAGCCGGGGGGCTAGTCGGCACAATGAGCAGTTCTTC.

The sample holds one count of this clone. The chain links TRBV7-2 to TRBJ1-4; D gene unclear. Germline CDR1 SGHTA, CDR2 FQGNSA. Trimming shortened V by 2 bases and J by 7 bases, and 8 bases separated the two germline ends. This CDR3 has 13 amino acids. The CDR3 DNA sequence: TGTGCCAGCAGCTTAAATCCCAGTGAAAAACTGTTTTTT. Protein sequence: CASSLNPSEKLFF.

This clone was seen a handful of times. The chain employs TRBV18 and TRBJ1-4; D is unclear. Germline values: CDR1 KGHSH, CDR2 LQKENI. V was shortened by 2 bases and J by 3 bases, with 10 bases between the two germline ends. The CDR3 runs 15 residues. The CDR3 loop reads CASSPKSLANEKLFF. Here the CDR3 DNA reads TGTGCCAGCTCACCAAAGAGCTTAGCTAATGAAAAACTGTTTTTT. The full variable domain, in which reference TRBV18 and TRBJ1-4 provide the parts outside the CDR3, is NAGVMQNPRHLVRRRGQEARLRCSPMKGHSHVYWYRQLPEEGLKFMVYLQKENIIDESGMPKERFSAEFPKEGPSILRIQQVVRGDSAAYFCASSPKSLANEKLFFGSGTQLSVL.

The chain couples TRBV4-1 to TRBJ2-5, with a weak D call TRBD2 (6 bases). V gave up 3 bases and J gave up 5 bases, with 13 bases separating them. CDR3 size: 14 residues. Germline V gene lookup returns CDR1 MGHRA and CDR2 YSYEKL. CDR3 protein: CASSHRRGPETQYF. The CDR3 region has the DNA TGCGCCAGCAGCCACCGGCGGGGCCCGGAGACCCAGTACTTC.

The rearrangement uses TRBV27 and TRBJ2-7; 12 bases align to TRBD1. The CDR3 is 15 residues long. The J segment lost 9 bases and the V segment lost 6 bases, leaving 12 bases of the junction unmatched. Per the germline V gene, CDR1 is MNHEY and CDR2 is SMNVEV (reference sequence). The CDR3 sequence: CASSRGGDRGRLQYF. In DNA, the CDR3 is TGTGCCAGCAGCCGCGGAGGGGACAGGGGGCGCCTGCAGTACTTC.

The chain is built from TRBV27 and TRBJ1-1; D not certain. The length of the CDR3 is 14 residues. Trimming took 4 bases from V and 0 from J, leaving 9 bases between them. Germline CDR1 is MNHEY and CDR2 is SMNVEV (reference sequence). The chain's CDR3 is CASSSSTVNTEAFF. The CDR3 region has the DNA TGTGCCAGCAGTTCATCCACAGTGAACACTGAAGCTTTCTTT.

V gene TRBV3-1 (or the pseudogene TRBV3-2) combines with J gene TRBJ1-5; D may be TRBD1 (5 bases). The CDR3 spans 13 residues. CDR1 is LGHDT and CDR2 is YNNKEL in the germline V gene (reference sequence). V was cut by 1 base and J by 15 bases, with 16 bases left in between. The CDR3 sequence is CASSQGGARAMHF. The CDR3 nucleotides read TGTGCCAGCAGCCAAGGCGGGGCCAGGGCCATGCATTTT.

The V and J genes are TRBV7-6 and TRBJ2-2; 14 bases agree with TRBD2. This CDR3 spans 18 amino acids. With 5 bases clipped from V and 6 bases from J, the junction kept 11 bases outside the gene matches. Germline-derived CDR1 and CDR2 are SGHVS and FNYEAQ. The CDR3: CASSPRLAGGQYAGELFF. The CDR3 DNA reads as TGTGCCAGCAGCCCCCGACTAGCGGGGGGGCAGTACGCCGGGGAGCTGTTTTTT. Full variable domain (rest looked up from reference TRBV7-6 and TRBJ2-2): GAGVSQSPRYKVTKRGQDVALRCDPISGHVSLYWYRQALGQGPEFLTYFNYEAQQDKSGLPNDRFSAERPEGSISTLTIQRTEQRDSAMYRCASSPRLAGGQYAGELFFGEGSRLTVL.

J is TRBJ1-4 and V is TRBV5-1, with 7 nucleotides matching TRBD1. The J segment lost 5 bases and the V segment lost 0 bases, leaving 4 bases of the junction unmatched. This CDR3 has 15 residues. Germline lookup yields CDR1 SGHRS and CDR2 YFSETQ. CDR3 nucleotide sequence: TGCGCCAGCAGCTTGGTTGGGACAGACAATGAAAAACTGTTTTTT. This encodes CASSLVGTDNEKLFF.

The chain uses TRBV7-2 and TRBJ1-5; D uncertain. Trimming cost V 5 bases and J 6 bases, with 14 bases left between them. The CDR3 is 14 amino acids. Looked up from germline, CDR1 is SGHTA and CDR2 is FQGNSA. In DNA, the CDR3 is TGTGCCAGCAGCGCGCGGTCTCTGGGTCAGCCCCAGCATTTT. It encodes CASSARSLGQPQHF.

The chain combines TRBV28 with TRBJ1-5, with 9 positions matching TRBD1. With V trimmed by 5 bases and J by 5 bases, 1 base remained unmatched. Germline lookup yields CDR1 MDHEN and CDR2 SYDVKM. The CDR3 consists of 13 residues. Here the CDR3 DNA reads TGTGCCAGCAGTACAGGGGGCCATCAGCCCCAGCATTTT. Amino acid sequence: CASSTGGHQPQHF.

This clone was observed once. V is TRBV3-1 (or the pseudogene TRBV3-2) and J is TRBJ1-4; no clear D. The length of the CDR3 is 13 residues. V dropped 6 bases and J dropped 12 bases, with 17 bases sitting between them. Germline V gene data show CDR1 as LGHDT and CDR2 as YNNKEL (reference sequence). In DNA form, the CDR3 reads TGTGCCAGCAGTACTACCAAACGACCAGAACTGTTTTTT. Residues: CASSTTKRPELFF.

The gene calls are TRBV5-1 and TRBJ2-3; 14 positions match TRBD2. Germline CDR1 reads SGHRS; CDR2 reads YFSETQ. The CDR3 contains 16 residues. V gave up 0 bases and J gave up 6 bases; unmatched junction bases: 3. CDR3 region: CASSLETSGRGDTQYF. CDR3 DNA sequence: TGCGCCAGCAGCTTGGAGACTAGCGGGAGGGGGGATACGCAGTATTTT.

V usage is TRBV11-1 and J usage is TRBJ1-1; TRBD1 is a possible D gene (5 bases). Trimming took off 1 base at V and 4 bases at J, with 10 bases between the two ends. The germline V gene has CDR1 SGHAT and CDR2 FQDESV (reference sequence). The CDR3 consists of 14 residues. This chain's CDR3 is CASSLEVGGTEAFF. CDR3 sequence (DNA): TGTGCCAGCAGCTTAGAGGTCGGGGGCACTGAAGCTTTCTTT.